This TCR beta chain was documented in a study of human T cells and chemical hapten exposure. Each CDR3 protein gets one entry after TCRdb re-called the RACE reads with MiXCR. Found here are roughly 110,000 distinct CDR3 sequences, less than 15% of them singletons; the top ten hold around 1.6%. This clonotype was seen many times. The CDR3 runs 14 residues. Deletions cut 6 bases from V and 3 bases from J, with 12 bases between. Germline V gene sequence: CDR1 KGHSH, CDR2 LQKENI. Documented time point: pre-sensitization, week 0. Treatment reported: therapeutic diphenylcyclopropenone sensitization with weekly scalp DPC.

This TCR came from a woman between 45 and 60 years old with alopecia areata. Some clones in this sample may be carry-over from other donors' samples. The source was whole blood, collected in connection with sensitization to the hapten diphenylcyclopropenone (DPC). The chain joins TRBV18 to TRBJ2-1; D remains unclear. Written as DNA, the CDR3 is TGTGCCAGCTCCCCCGGGCCCGGCTACAATGAGCAGTTCTTC. This translates into CASSPGPGYNEQFF.